This entry concerns a single T cell receptor beta chain. The germline V gene has CDR1 MNHEY and CDR2 SVGAGI. The CDR3 covers 12 residues. Germline trimming cut 7 bases from V and 8 bases from J; bases unmatched to any gene: 6. The data were obtained in a study of blood T cell repertoires in COVID-19. Study in general: The study drew acute and convalescent COVID-19 samples from the United States, Italy and Spain. PBMCs, B-cell-depleted T cells, or T cells provided the cDNA or gDNA that made up the material.

In the authors' methods: The authors estimated nucleated cell counts from reference gene primer amplification. Here immunoSEQ multiplex PCR was the method, and the copy in TCRdb shows in-frame clones only, minus some. That table gives V, J and clone size, and the DNA gave D and trimming. The sample has some 49,000 clones, around 86% seen once; the top ten hold more than 8.5%. Sequencing was performed on peripheral blood. This TCR was recovered from a human donor in a cohort sampled during active COVID-19. The chain carries TRBV6-5 and TRBJ1-2, with 8 nucleotides matching TRBD1. CDR3 in amino acids: CASTGTGGGYTF. CDR3 DNA sequence: TGTGCCAGCACCGGAACAGGGGGAGGCTACACCTTC.